These 31 T cell receptor beta chains originate from one sample sequenced in a study of blood T cells in healthy people across ages. For the second PCR, which ran for about 6 to 11 cycles, a sample-barcoded 5' primer and a J-beta primer mix were used. TCRdb reprocessed the 5' RACE reads with MiXCR, giving one entry per CDR3 protein. The sample lists hundreds of thousands of distinct CDR3 sequences; under 65% were seen once. The sample comprised blood. These receptors all stem from a woman over 75 in good health.

This clonotype was counted between two and nine times. A read error is possible here, since a much larger clone lies one base away. The rearrangement links TRBV6-5 to TRBJ1-2, with D perhaps matching TRBD1 (5 bases). V was cut by 6 bases and J by 7 bases, with 15 bases left in between. Looked up from germline, CDR1 is MNHEY and CDR2 is SVGAGI. This CDR3 has 13 residues. The CDR3 DNA reads as TGTGCCAGCAGCGCGGGACGCCCTGGTGGCTACACCTTC. It codes for CASSAGRPGGYTF.

The J gene is TRBJ2-3, the V gene TRBV12-3 or TRBV12-4; D might be TRBD1 or TRBD2, each matching 5 bases. The CDR3 sequence is 13 residues long. V lost 7 bases and J lost 9, with 17 bases in between. The CDR3 reads CASTRPGRRTQYF. The CDR3 region has the DNA TGTGCCAGCACTAGACCGGGGCGGCGAACGCAGTATTTT.

Notes on this clonotype: This may be a read error, as it is one base from a much larger clone. The V gene is TRBV10-1, the J gene TRBJ1-1, with D possibly being TRBD1 (6 bases). The CDR3 spans 15 residues. CDR1 is WNHNN and CDR2 is SYGVQD in the germline V gene (reference sequence). Between the trimmed V and J ends, which lost 3 bases and 7 bases, there was a span of 18 bases. This CDR3 reads CASSDSIGGGSEAFF. CDR3 nucleotide sequence: TGCGCCAGCAGTGATTCGATTGGAGGGGGGAGTGAAGCTTTCTTT.

The CDR3 protein is CASSLVGFPEKLFF. CDR3 nucleotide sequence: TGCGCCAGCAGCTTGGTCGGATTTCCTGAAAAACTGTTTTTT. The chain joins TRBV5-1 to TRBJ1-4, with no clear D. Germline lookup yields CDR1 SGHRS and CDR2 YFSETQ. The CDR3 extends over 14 amino acids. Trimming cost V 0 bases and J 7 bases, with 10 bases left between them.

With respect to this clonotype: A much larger clone lies one base from this, so it may be a read error. The J gene is TRBJ2-3, the V gene TRBV10-3; D may correspond to TRBD1 or TRBD2 (6 bases each). Trimming pared 7 bases from V and 5 bases from J, leaving 19 bases between. CDR1 is ENHRY, CDR2 SYGVKD, per germline. This CDR3 spans 15 amino acids. CDR3 coding DNA: TGTGCCATCAATCGGCTGACGGGGGCTGGAGATACGCAGTATTTT. Translating gives CAINRLTGAGDTQYF.

Worth noting for this clonotype: A read error may be the cause here, since a much bigger clone is one base away. The chain uses TRBV5-1 and TRBJ2-1; perhaps TRBD2 as D (6 bases). In germline, CDR1 is SGHRS, CDR2 YFSETQ. The length of the CDR3 is 13 residues. The CDR3 sequence: CTSSWGGYNEQFF. DNA for the CDR3: TGCACCAGCAGCTGGGGAGGCTACAATGAGCAGTTCTTC.

The chain has TRBV12-3 or TRBV12-4 and TRBJ2-7; D uncertain. V was pared by 6 bases and J by 7 bases, with 25 bases between. The CDR3 is 16 residues long. CDR3 sequence reads: CASRPSDGRPYNEQYF. DNA for the CDR3: TGTGCCAGCAGGCCATCCGACGGGCGGCCTTACAATGAGCAGTACTTC.

The chain employs TRBV6-1 and TRBJ2-7; 8 positions agree with TRBD2. This CDR3 contains 15 residues. V shed 0 bases, J shed 0 bases, and the junction held 1 base outside the gene matches. Germline lookup yields CDR1 MNHNS and CDR2 SASEGT. The CDR3 DNA sequence: TGTGCCAGCAGTGAAGCGAGCGGGAGCTCCTACGAGCAGTACTTC. Translation gives CASSEASGSSYEQYF.

CDR3 amino acids: CASSIRGQGSNQPQHF. CDR3 DNA sequence: TGTGCCAGCAGTATCCGGGGACAGGGGTCTAATCAGCCCCAGCATTTT. This chain joins TRBV28 and TRBJ1-5; 10 nucleotides match TRBD1. The CDR3 has 16 amino acids. The V gene's germline CDR1 is MDHEN and CDR2 SYDVKM. V dropped 5 bases and J dropped 4; count of bases not matched to a gene: 8.

In the case of this clonotype: A read error is possible here, since a much larger clone lies one base away. V gene TRBV29-1 combines with J gene TRBJ2-1, with D perhaps TRBD2 (6 bases). The CDR3 is 15 amino acids. The V end was cut by 7 bases, the J end by 2 bases, with 18 bases between. Germline V gene lookup returns CDR1 SQVTM and CDR2 ANQGSEA. The DNA for the CDR3 is TGCAGCGGACCTTCTAGCGCCTTCCCCTACAATGAGCAGTTCTTC. It encodes CSGPSSAFPYNEQFF.

As concerns this clonotype: Germline is not matched at one junction end, which may reflect a read error. V is TRBV10-1 and J is TRBJ2-5; 7 nucleotides match TRBD2. Looked up from germline, CDR1 is WNHNN and CDR2 is SYGVQD (reference sequence). The CDR3 sequence is 15 residues long. CDR3 amino acids: CASSDRLAGQGTQYF. The CDR3 region has the DNA TGCGCCAGCAGTGACCGTTTAGCGGGCCAAGGGACCCAGTACTTC.

This clonotype has a handful of counts. The chain employs TRBV25-1 and TRBJ2-1; D not certain. Per germline, CDR1 MGHDK and CDR2 SYGVNS. Trimming took 1 base from V and 4 from J, leaving 11 bases between them. The CDR3 extends over 15 amino acids. CDR3 nucleotides: TGTGCCAGCAGTGAATGGAAGGGCGTATACAATGAGCAGTTCTTC. This encodes CASSEWKGVYNEQFF.

The chain employs TRBV29-1 and TRBJ2-1, with D hard to call. There are 13 residues in the CDR3. Germline CDR1 reads SQVTM; CDR2 reads ANQGSEA. V lost 4 bases and J 7 bases, leaving 14 bases between the germline ends. CDR3 DNA: TGCAGCGTTGCTTTGGGAATTCCAAATGAGCAGTTCTTC. It is translated as CSVALGIPNEQFF.

The J gene is TRBJ1-2, the V gene TRBV14, with 9 bases matching TRBD1. V was pared by 5 bases and J by 4 bases, with 8 bases of the junction left unmatched. CDR1 and CDR2 (germline): SGHDN, FVKESK. The CDR3 length is 15 residues. CDR3 DNA sequence: TGTGCCAGCAGCGAACAGGGGGCGCTTCTCTATGGCTACACCTTC. This codes for CASSEQGALLYGYTF.

This clonotype was seen ten or more times. The V and J genes are TRBV6-1 and TRBJ2-3; D might be TRBD2 (5 bases). Germline assignment: CDR1 MNHNS and CDR2 SASEGT. CDR3 length equals 17 residues. The ends were cut back, 1 base at V and 5 bases at J, with 19 bases in the middle. The chain's CDR3 is CASSEDVRAAGIDTQYF. The CDR3 DNA follows: TGTGCCAGCAGTGAAGACGTTCGAGCGGCCGGGATAGATACGCAGTATTTT.

The CDR3, as DNA: TGTGCCAGCAGCCAAGGGGCAACCTATGGCTACACCTTC. Its translation is CASSQGATYGYTF. The rearrangement joins TRBV14 to TRBJ1-2; D gene uncertain. The V and J ends lost 1 base and 4 bases respectively, with 7 bases between them. CDR3 length equals 13 residues. CDR1 and CDR2 (germline): SGHDN, FVKESK.

The chain employs TRBV4-2 and TRBJ2-3, with TRBD2 matching over 9 bases. This CDR3 region has 16 residues. J gave up 11 bases and V 0 bases, and 12 bases lay outside the gene matches. Germline values: CDR1 LGHNA, CDR2 YNFKEQ. In DNA, the CDR3 is TGTGCCAGCAGCCAAGATACGGCGGGGGGGCTTCAGGGGCAGTATTTT. It codes for CASSQDTAGGLQGQYF.

In the case of this clonotype: The junction does not match germline at one end; this may be a read error. This chain links TRBV6-5 with TRBJ2-2; tentatively, D is TRBD2 (5 bases). This CDR3 spans 15 amino acids. Germline loops: CDR1 MNHEY, CDR2 SVGAGI. The CDR3 protein is CATLRGGLDTGKLFF. The CDR3 nucleotides are TGTGCCACCCTACGGGGTGGGCTAGACACCGGGAAGCTGTTTTTT.

This chain connects TRBV6-5 to TRBJ2-4, with D perhaps TRBD1 (6 bases). Gene TRBJ2-5 matches the end of the DNA better, so the J call may be wrong. This CDR3 is 15 amino acids long. CDR1 is MNHEY and CDR2 is SVGAGI in the germline V gene. CDR3 in amino acids: CAASRDRNSQETQYF. Here the CDR3 DNA reads TGTGCCGCGTCCCGTGACAGGAACAGTCAAGAGACCCAGTACTTC.

This clonotype was recorded at least ten times. CDR3 DNA: TGTGCCACCAGCAGAGCCCCCCCGATCAGCTCCTACAATGAGCAGTTCTTC. This translates into CATSRAPPISSYNEQFF. The rearrangement joins TRBV15 to TRBJ2-1; D unresolved. The ends were cut back, 1 base at V and 0 bases at J, with 13 bases in the middle. The CDR3 totals 17 residues. In germline, CDR1 is LNHNV, CDR2 YYDKDF (reference sequence).

The rearrangement joins TRBV7-9 to TRBJ2-1, with D tentatively TRBD1 or TRBD2 (5 bases each). CDR3 size: 14 residues. Germline CDR1 and CDR2: SEHNR and FQNEAQ (reference sequence). The ends were cut back, 2 bases at V and 8 bases at J, with 13 bases in the middle. The CDR3 coding sequence is TGTGCCAGCAGCTTACCACCCCGAGGGGATGAGCAGTTCTTC. Amino acid sequence: CASSLPPRGDEQFF.

Many counts were recorded for this clonotype. This rearrangement joins TRBV7-8 to TRBJ2-1; TRBD2 aligns across 10 bases. This CDR3 is built from 20 residues. Germline trimming cut 5 bases from V and 2 bases from J; bases unmatched to any gene: 18. The germline V gene encodes CDR1 SGHVS and CDR2 FQNEAQ. CDR3: CASSRTTRSGRQGAYNEQFF. The DNA of the CDR3 is TGTGCCAGCAGCCGGACGACTCGTAGCGGGAGGCAGGGTGCCTACAATGAGCAGTTCTTC.

This clonotype was detected many times. A clone one base away is much larger, so this may be a read error. The chain joins TRBV6-5 to TRBJ2-5, with a tentative D call TRBD2 (7 bases). V was pared by 5 bases and J by 11 bases, with 24 bases between. There are 15 residues in the CDR3. Looked up from germline, CDR1 is MNHEY and CDR2 is SVGAGI. The CDR3 sequence: CASSPTGGLNNEQYF. CDR3 sequence (DNA): TGTGCCAGCAGTCCCACGGGGGGCCTTAACAATGAGCAGTACTTC.

This clonotype appeared a few times. The chain is built from TRBV2 and TRBJ2-1, with 14 bases matching TRBD2. In germline, CDR1 is SNHLY, CDR2 FYNNEI. Trimming at V came to 6 bases and at J to 12 bases, leaving 4 bases not matched to a gene. CDR3 size: 13 residues. Here the CDR3 DNA reads TGTGCCAGCAGAAGGACTAGCGGGGGGAGGCAGTTCTTC. Translated: CASRRTSGGRQFF.

This clonotype appeared many times. This chain uses TRBV5-1 with TRBJ2-1, with 7 bases fitting TRBD2. The V and J ends lost 3 bases and 4 bases, in that order; junction bases with no gene match: 7. The germline V gene has CDR1 SGHRS and CDR2 YFSETQ. The CDR3 sequence is 15 residues long. The CDR3 DNA is TGCGCCAGCAGCTCGGGGGAGGGAGCTTACAATGAGCAGTTCTTC. This translates into CASSSGEGAYNEQFF.

The gene calls are TRBV25-1 and TRBJ1-6, with 7 bases that match TRBD1. CDR1 and CDR2 (germline): MGHDK, SYGVNS. Trimming at V came to 8 bases and at J to 7 bases, leaving 8 bases not matched to a gene. The length of the CDR3 is 14 residues. CDR3 sequence (DNA): TGTGCCAGCGGATGGGACAGTGACAATTCACCCCTCCACTTT. The encoded protein is CASGWDSDNSPLHF.

This clonotype was found a few times. This chain uses TRBV20-1 with TRBJ1-5, with TRBD1 matching over 9 bases. The CDR3 is 16 residues long. V trimming: 3 bases; J trimming: 4 bases; junction bases outside the gene matches: 10. The germline gives CDR1 DFQATT, CDR2 SNEGSKA (reference sequence). CDR3 nucleotide sequence: TGCAGTGCTAGCGCGCCGGGACAGGGACCTAATCAGCCCCAGCATTTT. It codes for CSASAPGQGPNQPQHF.

The chain carries TRBV25-1 and TRBJ1-2, with 10 bases identical to TRBD1. This CDR3 has 15 amino acids. CDR1 and CDR2 from the germline V gene are MGHDK and SYGVNS. V lost 3 bases, J lost 1 base, and 2 bases stayed unmatched. CDR3 region: CASSDRDRGNYGYTF. In DNA, the CDR3 is TGTGCCAGCAGTGATAGGGACAGGGGTAACTATGGCTACACCTTC.

J is TRBJ2-7 and V is TRBV2; D remains unclear. The CDR3 has 13 amino acids. Between the trimmed V and J ends, which lost 3 bases and 7 bases, there was a span of 13 bases. Germline loops: CDR1 SNHLY, CDR2 FYNNEI. CDR3 in amino acids: CASSEIRRNEQYF. The DNA of the CDR3 is TGTGCCAGCAGTGAGATACGGCGCAATGAGCAGTACTTC.

This clonotype was recorded at least ten times. The chain recombines TRBV28 with TRBJ2-7; 10 nucleotides match TRBD2. Germline V gene lookup returns CDR1 MDHEN and CDR2 SYDVKM. CDR3 length: 16 amino acids. The V gene end was trimmed by 6 bases and the J gene end by 9 bases; junction bases not matched to a gene: 17. The CDR3 sequence is CASSYASGTSVVGQYF. The CDR3 region has the DNA TGTGCCAGCAGCTACGCCTCCGGGACTAGCGTTGTTGGGCAGTACTTC.

Only one count was recorded for this clonotype. The V and J genes are TRBV24-1 and TRBJ2-3, with a tentative D call TRBD1 (7 bases). CDR1 and CDR2 from the germline V gene are KGHDR and SFDVKD. The CDR3 loop spans 16 amino acids. The V gene lost 2 bases and the J gene lost 2 bases, with 13 bases spanning the gap. DNA of the CDR3: TGTGCCACCAGTGATTCGGCCAGGGGGGTCACAGATACGCAGTATTTT. It yields the protein CATSDSARGVTDTQYF.